Sequencing of this T cell receptor (beta chain) was carried out in a study of T cells in Graves' hyperthyroidism and ophthalmopathy. Findings of the study overall: Researchers found most expanded thyroid clonotypes above 0.001 in blood as well.

The TCR beta CDR3 regions underwent amplification using RNA transcripts as the source. An initial round of RT-PCR targeting the TCR CDR3 relied on the HTBI primer set. TCRdb reanalysed the multiplex PCR reads using MiXCR and keeps one entry per CDR3 protein. This sample has hundreds of thousands of distinct CDR3 sequences, with approximately 14% found just once. Germline CDR1 LNHDA, CDR2 SQIVND (reference sequence). V gave up 1 base and J gave up 10 bases; unmatched junction bases: 2. The CDR3 runs to 13 residues. On this clonotype: Its antigen is not identified.

Pregnant or lactating patients were excluded, as were those with uncontrolled infection or other autoimmune disease. Diagnoses were made from clinical symptoms, serum measures (thyroxine and TRAb), thyroid ultrasound and orbital computed tomography. Sequencing was done on a sample of blood. The origin of this receptor is a woman aged 50 to 65 with Graves' ophthalmopathy. This rearrangement joins TRBV19 to TRBJ2-1, with 9 nucleotides matching TRBD2. The CDR3 here is CASSIVAGVEQFF. The CDR3 region has the DNA TGTGCCAGTAGTATAGTAGCGGGAGTCGAGCAGTTCTTC.